The clone carrying this T cell receptor (beta chain) was recorded many times. What it recognizes is unknown. CDR3 length: 14 amino acids. CDR1 and CDR2 (germline): SGHAT, FQNNGV. Between the trimmed V and J ends, which lost 5 bases and 6 bases, there was a span of 15 bases. The sample is drawn from a study of T-cell reconstitution after alpha-beta-depleted transplantation in children. Unique molecular identifiers were incorporated into the prepared TCRbeta library. In TCRdb, the PCR reads were re-called with MiXCR into one record per CDR3 protein. Found here are 25,000 to 30,000 distinct CDR3 sequences, about 5.8% of them singletons; the top ten hold about 7.3%. Overall study findings and caveats: Reported findings indicate that, about two months after transplant, alpha-beta T cells came from several hundred expanded clones, which were derived from non-depleted graft cells. At the one-year point after transplant, T-cell counts and TCRbeta diversity were found to come mostly from T cells that had been newly produced. Diversity of TCRbeta at day 60 was high in some patients, arising from surviving recipient T cells and thymic progenitors.

The chain has TRBV11-2 and TRBJ2-3; D ambiguous. The sequences come from PBMCs, mostly from graft donor cells, collected 180 days after TCRalphabeta/CD19-depleted stem cell transplant. This sequence was found in a male patient younger than 18 who had a stem cell transplant for acute myeloid leukemia, so the T cells may come from the graft donor. Written as DNA, the CDR3 is TGTGCCAGCAGCATTCAAACCCGCTTTGATACGCAGTATTTT. This gives the protein CASSIQTRFDTQYF.